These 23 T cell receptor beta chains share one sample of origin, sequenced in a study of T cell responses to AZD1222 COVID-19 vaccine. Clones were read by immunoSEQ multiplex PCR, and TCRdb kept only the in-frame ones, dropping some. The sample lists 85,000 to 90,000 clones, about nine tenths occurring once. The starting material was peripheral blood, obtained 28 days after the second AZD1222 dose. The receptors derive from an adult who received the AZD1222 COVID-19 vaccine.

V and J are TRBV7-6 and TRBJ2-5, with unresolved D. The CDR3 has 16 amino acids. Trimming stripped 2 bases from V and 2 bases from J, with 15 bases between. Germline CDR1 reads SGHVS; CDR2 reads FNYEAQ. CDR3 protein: CASSLTPRTAQETQYF. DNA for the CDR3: TGTGCCAGCAGCTTAACCCCTAGGACGGCTCAAGAGACCCAGTACTTC.

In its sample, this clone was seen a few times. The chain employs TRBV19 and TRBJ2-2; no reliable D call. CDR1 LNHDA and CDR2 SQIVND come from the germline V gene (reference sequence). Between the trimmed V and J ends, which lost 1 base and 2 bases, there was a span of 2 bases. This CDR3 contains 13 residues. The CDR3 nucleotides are TGTGCCAGTAGTATAGCAAACACCGGGGAGCTGTTTTTT. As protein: CASSIANTGELFF.

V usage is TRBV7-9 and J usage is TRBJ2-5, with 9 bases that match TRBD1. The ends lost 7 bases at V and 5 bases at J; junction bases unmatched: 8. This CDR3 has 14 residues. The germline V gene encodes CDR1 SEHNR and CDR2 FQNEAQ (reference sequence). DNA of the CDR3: TGTGCCAGCACGGAAGGGACAGGGCACGAGACCCAGTACTTC. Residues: CASTEGTGHETQYF.

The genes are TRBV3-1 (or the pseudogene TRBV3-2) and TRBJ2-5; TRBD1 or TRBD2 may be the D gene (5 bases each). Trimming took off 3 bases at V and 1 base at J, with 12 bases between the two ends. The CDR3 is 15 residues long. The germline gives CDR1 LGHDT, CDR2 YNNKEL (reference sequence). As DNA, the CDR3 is TGTGCCAGCAGCCACTTTTCGGGGACCCAAGAGACCCAGTACTTC. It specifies CASSHFSGTQETQYF.

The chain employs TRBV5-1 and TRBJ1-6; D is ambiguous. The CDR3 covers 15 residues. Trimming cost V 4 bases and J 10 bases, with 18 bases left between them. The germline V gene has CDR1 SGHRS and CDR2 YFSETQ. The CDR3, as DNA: TGCGCCAGCAGCGCATACAGTTTTCTAAACTCACCCCTCCACTTT. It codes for CASSAYSFLNSPLHF.

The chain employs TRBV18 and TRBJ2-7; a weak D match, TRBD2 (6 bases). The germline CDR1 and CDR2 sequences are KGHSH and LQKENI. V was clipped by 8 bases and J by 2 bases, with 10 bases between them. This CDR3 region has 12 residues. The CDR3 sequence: CASHGGAYEQYF. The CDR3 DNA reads TGTGCCAGCCACGGAGGGGCCTACGAGCAGTACTTC.

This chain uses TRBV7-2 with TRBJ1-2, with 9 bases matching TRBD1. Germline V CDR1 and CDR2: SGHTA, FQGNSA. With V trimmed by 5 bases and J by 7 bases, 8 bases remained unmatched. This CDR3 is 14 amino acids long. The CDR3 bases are TGTGCCAGCAGCCCGCGTCGGACAGGGGCTGGCTACACCTTC. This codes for CASSPRRTGAGYTF.

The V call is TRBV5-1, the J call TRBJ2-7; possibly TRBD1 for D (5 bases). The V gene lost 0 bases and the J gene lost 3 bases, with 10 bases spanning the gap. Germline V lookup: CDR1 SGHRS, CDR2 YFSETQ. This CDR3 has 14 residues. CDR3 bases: TGCGCCAGCAGCTTGGCCGTTCAGGGCTACGAGCAGTACTTC. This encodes CASSLAVQGYEQYF.

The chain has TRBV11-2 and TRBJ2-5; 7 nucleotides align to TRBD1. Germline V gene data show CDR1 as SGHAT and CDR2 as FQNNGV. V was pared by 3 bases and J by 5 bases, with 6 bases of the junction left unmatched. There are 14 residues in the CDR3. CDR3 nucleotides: TGTGCCAGCAGCTTTCAGGGGGTAGTGGAGACCCAGTACTTC. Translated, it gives CASSFQGVVETQYF. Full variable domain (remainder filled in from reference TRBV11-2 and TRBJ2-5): EAGVAQSPRYKIIEKRQSVAFWCNPISGHATLYWYQQILGQGPKLLIQFQNNGVVDDSQLPKDRFSAERLKGVDSTLKIQPAKLEDSAVYLCASSFQGVVETQYFGPGTRLLVL.

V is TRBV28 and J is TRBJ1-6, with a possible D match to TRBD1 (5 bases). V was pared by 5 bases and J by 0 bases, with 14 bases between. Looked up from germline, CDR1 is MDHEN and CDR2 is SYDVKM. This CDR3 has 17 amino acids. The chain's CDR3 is CASSPMGGSSYNSPLHF. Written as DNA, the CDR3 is TGTGCCAGCAGTCCGATGGGGGGAAGCTCCTATAATTCACCCCTCCACTTT.

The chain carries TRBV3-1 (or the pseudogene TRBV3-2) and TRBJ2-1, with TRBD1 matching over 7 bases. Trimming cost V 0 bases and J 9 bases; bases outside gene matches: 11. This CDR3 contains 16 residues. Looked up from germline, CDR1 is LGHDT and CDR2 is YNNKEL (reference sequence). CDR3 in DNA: TGTGCCAGCAGCCAAGACCCCGGGACAGTCGGCGGTGAGCAGTTCTTC. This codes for CASSQDPGTVGGEQFF.

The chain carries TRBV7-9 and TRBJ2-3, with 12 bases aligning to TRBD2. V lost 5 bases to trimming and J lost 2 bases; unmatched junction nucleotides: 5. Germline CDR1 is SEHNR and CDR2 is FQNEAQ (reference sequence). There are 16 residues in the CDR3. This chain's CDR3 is CASSDWTSGITDTQYF. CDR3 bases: TGTGCCAGCAGCGACTGGACTAGCGGGATCACAGATACGCAGTATTTT.

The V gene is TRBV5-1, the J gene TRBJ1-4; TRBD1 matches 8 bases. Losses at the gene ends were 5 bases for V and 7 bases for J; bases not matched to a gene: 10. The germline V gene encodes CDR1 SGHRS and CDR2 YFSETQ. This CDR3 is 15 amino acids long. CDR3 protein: CASRLTGTGREKLFF. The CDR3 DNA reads TGCGCCAGCAGGCTAACCGGGACAGGACGTGAAAAACTGTTTTTT. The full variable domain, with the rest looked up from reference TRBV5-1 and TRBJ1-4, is KAGVTQTPRYLIKTRGQQVTLSCSPISGHRSVSWYQQTPGQGLQFLFEYFSETQRNKGNFPGRFSGRQFSNSRSEMNVSTLELGDSALYLCASRLTGTGREKLFFGSGTQLSVL.

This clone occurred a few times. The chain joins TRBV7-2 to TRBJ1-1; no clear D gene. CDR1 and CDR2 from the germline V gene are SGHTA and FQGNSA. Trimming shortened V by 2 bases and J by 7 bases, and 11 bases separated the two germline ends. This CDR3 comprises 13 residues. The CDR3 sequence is CASSLIATFEAFF. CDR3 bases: TGTGCCAGCAGCTTAATAGCCACCTTTGAAGCTTTCTTT.

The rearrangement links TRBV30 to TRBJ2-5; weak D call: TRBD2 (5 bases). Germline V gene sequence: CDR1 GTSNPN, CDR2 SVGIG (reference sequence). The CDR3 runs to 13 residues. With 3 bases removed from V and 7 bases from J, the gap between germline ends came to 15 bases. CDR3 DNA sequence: TGTGCCTGGAGAGTGTCGGGGTCCGCGACCCAGTACTTC. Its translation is CAWRVSGSATQYF.

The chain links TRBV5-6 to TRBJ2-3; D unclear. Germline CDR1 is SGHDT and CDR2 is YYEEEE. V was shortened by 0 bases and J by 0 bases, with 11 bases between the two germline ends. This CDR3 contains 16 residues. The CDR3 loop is CASSLAPFPSTDTQYF. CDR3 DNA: TGTGCCAGCAGCTTGGCACCTTTTCCTAGCACAGATACGCAGTATTTT.

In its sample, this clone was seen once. CDR3 sequence reads: CASSIPGTRRVNQPQHF. The CDR3 DNA follows: TGTGCCAGTAGCATTCCGGGAACCAGACGGGTCAATCAGCCCCAGCATTTT. This chain connects TRBV19 to TRBJ1-5; D not resolved. CDR3 length: 17 residues. The V gene's germline CDR1 is LNHDA and CDR2 SQIVND (reference sequence). V lost 6 bases and J lost 3, with 21 bases in between.

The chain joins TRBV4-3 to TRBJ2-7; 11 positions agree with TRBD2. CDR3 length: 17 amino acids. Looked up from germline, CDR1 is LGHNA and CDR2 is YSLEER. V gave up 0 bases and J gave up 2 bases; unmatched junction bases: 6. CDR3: CASSQDRPSGGPYEQYF. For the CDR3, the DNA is TGCGCCAGCAGCCAAGATAGGCCTAGCGGGGGGCCCTACGAGCAGTACTTC.

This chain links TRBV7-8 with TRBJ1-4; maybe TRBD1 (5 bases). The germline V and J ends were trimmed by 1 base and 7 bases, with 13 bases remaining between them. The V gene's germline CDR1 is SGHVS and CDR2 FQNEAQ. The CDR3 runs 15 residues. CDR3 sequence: CASSLVRGTFEKLFF. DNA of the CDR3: TGTGCCAGCAGCTTAGTACGCGGGACGTTTGAAAAACTGTTTTTT.

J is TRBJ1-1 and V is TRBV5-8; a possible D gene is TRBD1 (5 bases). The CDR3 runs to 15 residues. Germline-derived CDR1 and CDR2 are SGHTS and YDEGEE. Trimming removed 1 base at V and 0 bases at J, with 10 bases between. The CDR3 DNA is TGTGCCAGCAGCTTGATTGGGGGTGTGAACACTGAAGCTTTCTTT. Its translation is CASSLIGGVNTEAFF.

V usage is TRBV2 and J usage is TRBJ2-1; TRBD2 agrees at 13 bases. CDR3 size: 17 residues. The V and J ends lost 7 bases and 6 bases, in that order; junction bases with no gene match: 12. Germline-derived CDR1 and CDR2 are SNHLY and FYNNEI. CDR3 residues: CASISGLAGAAFNEQFF. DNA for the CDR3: TGTGCCAGCATTTCCGGACTAGCGGGGGCCGCGTTCAATGAGCAGTTCTTC.

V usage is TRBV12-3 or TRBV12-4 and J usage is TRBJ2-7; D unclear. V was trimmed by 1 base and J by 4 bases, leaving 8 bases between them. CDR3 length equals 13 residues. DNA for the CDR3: TGTGCCAGCAGTTTAGGGGCCGGTTACGAGCAGTACGTC. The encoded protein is CASSLGAGYEQYV.

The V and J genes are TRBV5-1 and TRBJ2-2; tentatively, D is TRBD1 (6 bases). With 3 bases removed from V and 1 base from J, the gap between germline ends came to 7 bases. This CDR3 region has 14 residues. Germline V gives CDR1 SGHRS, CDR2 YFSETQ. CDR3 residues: CASSWGQNTGELFF. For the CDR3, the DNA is TGCGCCAGCAGCTGGGGACAGAACACCGGGGAGCTGTTTTTT.